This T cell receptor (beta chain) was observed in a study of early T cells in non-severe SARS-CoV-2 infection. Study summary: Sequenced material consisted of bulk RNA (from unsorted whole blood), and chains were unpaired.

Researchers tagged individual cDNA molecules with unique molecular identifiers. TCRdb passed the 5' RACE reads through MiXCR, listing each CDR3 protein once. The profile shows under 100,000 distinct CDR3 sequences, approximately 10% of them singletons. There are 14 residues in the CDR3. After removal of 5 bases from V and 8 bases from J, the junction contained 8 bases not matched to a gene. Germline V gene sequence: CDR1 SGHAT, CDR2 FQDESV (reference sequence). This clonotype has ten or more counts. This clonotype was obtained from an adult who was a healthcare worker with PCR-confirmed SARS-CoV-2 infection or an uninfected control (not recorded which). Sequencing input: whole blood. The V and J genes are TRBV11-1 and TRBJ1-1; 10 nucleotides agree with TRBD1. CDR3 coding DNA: TGTGCCAGCAGCCGGGGACAGGGGACCCCCGAAGCTTTCTTT. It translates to CASSRGQGTPEAFF.